This T cell receptor beta chain was recovered during a study of OX40 agonist ivuxolimab in advanced cancers. With V trimmed by 1 base and J by 2 bases, 1 base remained unmatched. Germline values: CDR1 SNHLY, CDR2 FYNNEI. CDR3 length: 15 amino acids. TCRdb's copy holds only in-frame clones and misses some; the assay was immunoSEQ multiplex PCR. The data contain approximately 64,000 clones, 85% of them singletons. The chain combines TRBV2 with TRBJ2-7; 11 nucleotides agree with TRBD2. This TCR came from an adult with an advanced solid tumor such as melanoma, head and neck, liver or kidney cancer. Sequenced here: CD4+ or CD8+ T cells sorted from blood, sampled in a trial of the OX40 agonist ivuxolimab. The CDR3 loop reads CASSEVAGGPYEQYF. The CDR3 bases are TGTGCCAGCAGTGAAGTAGCGGGAGGGCCCTACGAGCAGTACTTC.